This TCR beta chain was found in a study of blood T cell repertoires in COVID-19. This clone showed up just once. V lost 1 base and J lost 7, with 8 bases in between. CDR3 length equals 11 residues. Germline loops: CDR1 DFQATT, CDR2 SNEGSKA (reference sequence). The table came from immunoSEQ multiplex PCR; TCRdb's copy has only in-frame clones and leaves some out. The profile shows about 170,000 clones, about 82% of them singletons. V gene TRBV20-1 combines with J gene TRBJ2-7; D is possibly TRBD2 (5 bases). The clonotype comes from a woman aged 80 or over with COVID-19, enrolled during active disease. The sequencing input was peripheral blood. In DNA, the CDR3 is TGCAGTGCTAGAGGGTGGGAGGAGCAGTACTTC. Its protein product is CSARGWEEQYF.